This T cell receptor beta chain was recorded in a study of blood T cell repertoires in COVID-19. Study at large: Spain, Italy and the United States supplied samples that represented acute and convalescent COVID-19. Sources were T cells, B-cell-depleted T cells, or PBMCs; the material itself was cDNA or gDNA.

This CDR3 has 12 amino acids. CDR1 LGHDT and CDR2 YNNKEL come from the germline V gene (reference sequence). The trim removed 5 bases at V and 4 bases at J, leaving 1 base unmatched. Under the authors' procedure: Estimates of nucleated cell counts were drawn from the amplification of reference gene primers. The data were produced by immunoSEQ multiplex PCR, yet TCRdb's version contains in-frame clones alone and is incomplete. Clone size and V and J calls were adopted from that table, with D and trimming inferred from the DNA. Here the sample spans over 130,000 clones, approximately 78% being singletons.

The sample consisted of peripheral blood. The chain recombines TRBV3-1 (or the pseudogene TRBV3-2) with TRBJ1-2, with TRBD1 matching 7 bases. This TCR was sampled from a woman of 80 years or more with acute or convalescent COVID-19. This CDR3 reads CASSDRAYGYTF. CDR3 DNA: TGTGCCAGCAGCGACAGGGCCTATGGCTACACCTTC.